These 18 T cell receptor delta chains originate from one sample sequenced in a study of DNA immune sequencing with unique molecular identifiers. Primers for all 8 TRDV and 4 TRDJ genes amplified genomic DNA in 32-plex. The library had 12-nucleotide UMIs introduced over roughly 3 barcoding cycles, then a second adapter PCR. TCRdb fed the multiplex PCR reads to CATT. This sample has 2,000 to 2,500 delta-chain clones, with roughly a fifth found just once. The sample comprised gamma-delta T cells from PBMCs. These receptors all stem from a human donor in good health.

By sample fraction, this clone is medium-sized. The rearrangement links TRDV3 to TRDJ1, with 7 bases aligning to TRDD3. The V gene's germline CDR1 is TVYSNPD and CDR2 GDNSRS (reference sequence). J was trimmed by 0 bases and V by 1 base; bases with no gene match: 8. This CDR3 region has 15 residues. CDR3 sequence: CAFIFGGKYTDKLIF. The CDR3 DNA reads TGTGCCTTTATTTTTGGGGGAAAGTACACCGATAAACTCATCTTT.

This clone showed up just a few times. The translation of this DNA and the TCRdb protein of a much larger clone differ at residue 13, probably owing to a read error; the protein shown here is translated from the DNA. CDR3: CACDTVGNLGIREGDKLIF. CDR3 sequence (DNA): TGTGCCTGTGACACCGTGGGAAACTTGGGGATACGTGAAGGCGATAAACTCATCTTT. V is TRDV2 and J is TRDJ1; 9 nucleotides match TRDD3. This CDR3 has 19 residues. CDR1 is GEAIGNYY, CDR2 EKD, per germline. Trimming cost V 0 bases and J 4 bases; bases outside gene matches: 17.

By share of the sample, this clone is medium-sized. CDR3 DNA sequence: TGTGCCTGTGATCTACTGGGGGATACAGAGGAGATCGATAAACTCATCTTT. This codes for CACDLLGDTEEIDKLIF. V and J are TRDV2 and TRDJ1; TRDD3 matches at 12 bases. Germline values: CDR1 GEAIGNYY, CDR2 EKD. The trim removed 4 bases at V and 4 bases at J, leaving 12 bases unmatched. The CDR3 totals 17 residues.

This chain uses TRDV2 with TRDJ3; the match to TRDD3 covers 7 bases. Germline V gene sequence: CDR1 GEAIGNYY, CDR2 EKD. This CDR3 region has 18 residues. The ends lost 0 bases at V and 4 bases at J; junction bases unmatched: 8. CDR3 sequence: CACDTAGDISWDTRQMFF. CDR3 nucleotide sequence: TGTGCCTGTGACACCGCTGGGGATATCTCTTGGGACACCCGACAGATGTTTTTC.

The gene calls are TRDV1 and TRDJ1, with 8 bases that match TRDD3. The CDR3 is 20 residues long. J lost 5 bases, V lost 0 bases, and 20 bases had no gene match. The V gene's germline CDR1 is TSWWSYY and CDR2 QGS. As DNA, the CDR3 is TGTGCTCTTGGGGAACTAGTGTCAAAGCGGGGATACAGGGGCCCAGATAAACTCATCTTT. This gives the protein CALGELVSKRGYRGPDKLIF.

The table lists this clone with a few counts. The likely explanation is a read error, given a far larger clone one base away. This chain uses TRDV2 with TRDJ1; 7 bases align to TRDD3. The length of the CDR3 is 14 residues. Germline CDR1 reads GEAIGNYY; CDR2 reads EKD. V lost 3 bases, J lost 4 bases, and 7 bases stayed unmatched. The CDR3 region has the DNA TGTGCCTGTGACGGAATATTGGGGGACGATAAACTCATCTTT. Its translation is CACDGILGDDKLIF.

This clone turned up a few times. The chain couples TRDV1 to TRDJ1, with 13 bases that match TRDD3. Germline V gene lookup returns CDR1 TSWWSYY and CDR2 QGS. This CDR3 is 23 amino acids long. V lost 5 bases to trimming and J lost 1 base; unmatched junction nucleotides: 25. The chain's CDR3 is CALGLPPSYVADNWGIRTDKLIF. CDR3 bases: TGTGCTCTTGGGCTCCCCCCCTCCTACGTAGCGGACAACTGGGGGATACGCACCGATAAACTCATCTTT.

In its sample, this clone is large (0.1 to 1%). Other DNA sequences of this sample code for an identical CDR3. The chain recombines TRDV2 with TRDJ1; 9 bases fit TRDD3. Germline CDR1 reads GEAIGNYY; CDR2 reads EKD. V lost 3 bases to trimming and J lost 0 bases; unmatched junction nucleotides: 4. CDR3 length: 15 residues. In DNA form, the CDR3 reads TGTGCCTGTGACCTACTGGGGGACTACACCGATAAACTCATCTTT. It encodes CACDLLGDYTDKLIF.

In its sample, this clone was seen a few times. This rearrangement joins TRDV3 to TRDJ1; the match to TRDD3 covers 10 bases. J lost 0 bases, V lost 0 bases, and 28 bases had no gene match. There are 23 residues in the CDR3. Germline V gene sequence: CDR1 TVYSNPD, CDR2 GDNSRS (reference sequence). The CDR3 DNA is TGTGCCTTTAGGGCTCTTCCCACTACCTACAGCCACTGGGGGATCCCCAACACCGATAAACTCATCTTT. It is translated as CAFRALPTTYSHWGIPNTDKLIF.

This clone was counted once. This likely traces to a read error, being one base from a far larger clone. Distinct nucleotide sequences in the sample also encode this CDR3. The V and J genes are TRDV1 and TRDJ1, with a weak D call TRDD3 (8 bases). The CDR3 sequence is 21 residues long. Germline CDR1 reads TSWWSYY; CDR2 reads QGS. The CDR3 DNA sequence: TGTGCTCTTGGAGAACTTTCCTACATCCTACTGGGGGTTTTGTACACCGATAAACTCATCTTT. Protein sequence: CALGELSYILLGVLYTDKLIF.

The CDR3 region has the DNA TGTGCTCTTGGGGAAGTTCCTATGAAGTACTGGGGGATATGGGGCCTGTACACCGATAAACTCATCTTT. Translated: CALGEVPMKYWGIWGLYTDKLIF. The J gene is TRDJ1, the V gene TRDV1, with TRDD3 matching 11 bases. This CDR3 has 23 residues. V gave up 2 bases and J gave up 0 bases; unmatched junction bases: 23. CDR1 TSWWSYY and CDR2 QGS come from the germline V gene.

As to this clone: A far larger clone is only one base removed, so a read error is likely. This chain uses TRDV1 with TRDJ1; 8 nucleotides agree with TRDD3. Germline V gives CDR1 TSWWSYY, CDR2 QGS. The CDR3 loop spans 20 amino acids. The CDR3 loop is CALGELKGNWGLTYTNKLIF. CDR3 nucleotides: TGTGCTCTTGGGGAACTTAAGGGGAACTGGGGGTTGACATACACCAATAAACTCATCTTT.

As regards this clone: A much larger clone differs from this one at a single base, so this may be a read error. CDR3: CALGEFQVLGGWLVRDKLIF. CDR3 DNA: TGTGCTCTTGGGGAATTTCAGGTCCTAGGGGGGTGGTTGGTGCGCGATAAACTCATCTTT. V is TRDV1 and J is TRDJ1; D is tentatively TRDD2 or TRDD3 (5 bases each). The length of the CDR3 is 20 residues. V was clipped by 2 bases and J by 4 bases, with 29 bases between them. Germline V gene data show CDR1 as TSWWSYY and CDR2 as QGS.

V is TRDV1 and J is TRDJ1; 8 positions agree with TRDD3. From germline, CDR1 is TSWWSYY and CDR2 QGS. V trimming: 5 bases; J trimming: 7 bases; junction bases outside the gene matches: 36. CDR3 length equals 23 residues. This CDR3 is CALGLKGLLPHPRGTLGEIKLIF. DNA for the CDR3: TGTGCTCTTGGGTTAAAAGGCCTCCTTCCCCACCCGCGAGGTACCCTGGGGGAGATTAAACTCATCTTT.

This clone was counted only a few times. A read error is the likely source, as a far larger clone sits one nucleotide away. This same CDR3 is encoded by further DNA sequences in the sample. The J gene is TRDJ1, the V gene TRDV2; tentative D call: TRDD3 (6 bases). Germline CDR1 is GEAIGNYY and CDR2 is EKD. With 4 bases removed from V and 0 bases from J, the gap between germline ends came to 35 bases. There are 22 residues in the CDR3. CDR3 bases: TGTGCCTGTGATCCCGTCCAGGTGAATGGGGGTCAAGATCTCCACTACACCGATAAACTCATCTTT. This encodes CACDPVQVNGGQDLHYTDKLIF.

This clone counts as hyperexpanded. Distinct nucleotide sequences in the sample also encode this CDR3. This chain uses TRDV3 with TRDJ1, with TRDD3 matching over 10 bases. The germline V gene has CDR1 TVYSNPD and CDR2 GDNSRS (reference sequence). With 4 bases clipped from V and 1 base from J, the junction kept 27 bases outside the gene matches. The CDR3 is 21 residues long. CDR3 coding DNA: TGTGCCTCCACTCCCTCAATCCAGTCTTTTACTGGGGGATTCCTCACCGATAAACTCATCTTT. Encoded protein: CASTPSIQSFTGGFLTDKLIF.

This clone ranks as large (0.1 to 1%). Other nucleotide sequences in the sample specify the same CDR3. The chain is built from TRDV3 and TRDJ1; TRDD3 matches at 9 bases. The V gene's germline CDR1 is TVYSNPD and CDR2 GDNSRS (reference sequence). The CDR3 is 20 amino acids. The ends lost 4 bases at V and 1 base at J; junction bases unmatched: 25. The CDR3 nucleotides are TGTGCCTCCAATCCTCCTAACGGCGCTGGGGGATCGCCATTCACCGATAAACTCATCTTT. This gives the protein CASNPPNGAGGSPFTDKLIF.

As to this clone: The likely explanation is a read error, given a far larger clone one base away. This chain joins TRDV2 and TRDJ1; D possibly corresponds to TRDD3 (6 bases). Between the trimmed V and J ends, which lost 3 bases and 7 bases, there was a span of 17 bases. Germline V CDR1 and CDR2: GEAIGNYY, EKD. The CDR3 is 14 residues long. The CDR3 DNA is TGTGCCTGTGACGGAATATTGGGGGGCGTTAAACTCATCTTT. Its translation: CACDGILGGVKLIF.